The present entry profiles one T cell receptor (beta chain) with its context. TCRdb re-called the reads with MiXCR, one entry per CDR3 protein. The sample has under 800,000 distinct CDR3 sequences; 20% to 25% are singletons. The data derive from a study of T cell repertoires in cytomegalovirus infection. For the study at large: It can be stated that public TCR beta signatures indicated CMV infection as well as a matching HLA type.

The CDR3 consists of 15 residues. V was clipped by 0 bases and J by 2 bases; unmatched bases: 5. The germline V gene has CDR1 DFQATT and CDR2 SNEGSKA (reference sequence). This TCR came from a human donor in good health (CMV status not recorded). Some clones in this sample may be carry-over from other donors' samples. This chain links TRBV20-1 with TRBJ2-7, with 9 bases that match TRBD1. Specimen: CD8+ T cells from PBMCs. Here the CDR3 DNA reads TGCAGTGCTAGAGATCCCGGGACAGGGACCTACGAGCAGTACTTC. Its protein product is CSARDPGTGTYEQYF.